The T cell receptor (beta chain) under discussion was sequenced for a study of CD8 T cells in ankylosing spondylitis. Study-level findings and limits: Blood from ankylosing spondylitis patients appeared to carry a characteristic eight-variant TCR beta motif. In ankylosing spondylitis patients, matched synovial fluid reportedly showed significant enrichment of disease-linked clones.

The TCR beta libraries were generated through quantitative 5'-RACE incorporating molecular barcodes. TCRdb fed the 5' RACE reads into MiXCR, producing one record per CDR3 protein. The sample shows around 390,000 distinct CDR3 sequences, 20% to 25% of them seen only once. The CDR3 has 15 residues. Germline lookup yields CDR1 DFQATT and CDR2 SNEGSKA (reference sequence). Trimming removed 3 bases from V and 0 bases from J, with 11 bases in between. In its sample, this clonotype was seen a few times. Its antigen is not known. The receptor was derived from a male donor with ankylosing spondylitis. The sequencing input was blood, either unsorted or a sorted T cell fraction (not recorded which). This sequence joins TRBV20-1 and TRBJ2-2; D may match TRBD1 or TRBD2 (5 bases each). The CDR3 sequence is CSASKGTANTGELFF. DNA for the CDR3: TGCAGTGCTAGTAAGGGGACCGCGAACACCGGGGAGCTGTTTTTT.